The 9 T cell receptor beta chains reported below all come from one sample, sequenced in a study of blood T cell repertoires in COVID-19. Produced via immunoSEQ multiplex PCR; TCRdb's table is partial and in-frame only. The sample comprises a few hundred thousand clones, 87% of which are singletons, and around a tenth rests with the top ten. Sequencing was performed on PBMCs or T cells enriched from blood (not recorded which). The receptors were sampled from a man aged 18 to 35 with acute COVID-19.

This chain uses TRBV24-1 with TRBJ2-5; D may be TRBD2 (6 bases). CDR3 length: 13 amino acids. Trimming shortened V by 5 bases and J by 4 bases, and 10 bases separated the two germline ends. Germline V CDR1 and CDR2: KGHDR, SFDVKD. For the CDR3, the DNA is TGTGCCACCAGTGCCGGAGGGCCAGAGACCCAGTACTTC. This codes for CATSAGGPETQYF.

The rearrangement joins TRBV7-8 to TRBJ1-2; possible D gene TRBD1, 6 bases. The CDR3 has 15 amino acids. Trimming shortened V by 5 bases and J by 8 bases, and 21 bases separated the two germline ends. CDR1 is SGHVS, CDR2 FQNEAQ, per germline. The CDR3 nucleotides are TGTGCCAGCAGCGCCCGGACAGTTTGGGAGACCGGCTACACCTTC. It codes for CASSARTVWETGYTF.

The gene calls are TRBV7-9 and TRBJ1-1, with unresolved D. Germline assignment: CDR1 SEHNR and CDR2 FQNEAQ (reference sequence). Trimming left V 0 bases short and J 0 bases short, with 11 bases between. The CDR3 sequence is 16 residues long. CDR3 DNA: TGTGCCAGCAGCTTAGCCCACCTAATAATGAACACTGAAGCTTTCTTT. It encodes CASSLAHLIMNTEAFF.

The chain's CDR3 is CASSGQGGPRYYEQYF. DNA for the CDR3: TGTGCCAGCAGTGGACAGGGCGGACCCAGATACTACGAGCAGTACTTC. The chain links TRBV11-3 to TRBJ2-7, with 8 bases fitting TRBD1. Germline loops: CDR1 SGHNT, CDR2 YENEEA. The CDR3 has 16 amino acids. The V and J ends lost 6 bases and 3 bases, in that order; junction bases with no gene match: 13.

The rearrangement joins TRBV9 to TRBJ2-1, with 12 bases aligning to TRBD2. CDR1 SGDLS and CDR2 YYNGEE come from the germline V gene. The CDR3 runs to 15 residues. Trimming removed 3 bases from V and 5 bases from J; junction bases left unmatched: 3. The CDR3 here is CASSGLAGANNEQFF. DNA for the CDR3: TGTGCCAGCAGCGGACTAGCGGGAGCGAACAATGAGCAGTTCTTC. Complete variable domain (other parts from reference TRBV9 and TRBJ2-1): DSGVTQTPKHLITATGQRVTLRCSPRSGDLSVYWYQQSLDQGLQFLIQYYNGEERAKGNILERFSAQQFPDLHSELNLSSLELGDSALYFCASSGLAGANNEQFFGPGTRLTVL.

The chain uses TRBV5-1 and TRBJ2-1, with 7 bases identical to TRBD1. The CDR3 spans 13 residues. Germline V gene lookup returns CDR1 SGHRS and CDR2 YFSETQ. J was trimmed by 3 bases and V by 5 bases; bases with no gene match: 2. The CDR3, as DNA: TGCGCCAGCAGACAGGGGAACTACAATGAGCAGTTCTTC. This encodes CASRQGNYNEQFF. Complete variable domain (other parts from reference TRBV5-1 and TRBJ2-1): KAGVTQTPRYLIKTRGQQVTLSCSPISGHRSVSWYQQTPGQGLQFLFEYFSETQRNKGNFPGRFSGRQFSNSRSEMNVSTLELGDSALYLCASRQGNYNEQFFGPGTRLTVL.

V and J are TRBV2 and TRBJ2-2, with TRBD2 as a possible D gene (5 bases). The germline CDR1 and CDR2 sequences are SNHLY and FYNNEI. This CDR3 comprises 15 residues. V lost 10 bases, J lost 6 bases, and 21 bases lay in between. The CDR3 loop is CATSRVLAFPGELFF. CDR3 DNA: TGTGCCACCTCTAGGGTGCTAGCCTTCCCCGGGGAGCTGTTTTTT.

The chain links TRBV28 to TRBJ1-2; 7 positions match TRBD1. The CDR3 spans 13 residues. The J segment lost 8 bases and the V segment lost 3 bases, leaving 6 bases of the junction unmatched. Looked up from germline, CDR1 is MDHEN and CDR2 is SYDVKM. The CDR3 protein is CASSLQGVEGYTF. The DNA for the CDR3 is TGTGCCAGCAGTTTGCAGGGGGTGGAGGGCTACACCTTC.

The chain uses TRBV27 and TRBJ1-5, with 7 bases matching TRBD1. Unmatched junction bases numbered 7, after V lost 5 bases and J lost 0 bases. The germline V gene encodes CDR1 MNHEY and CDR2 SMNVEV (reference sequence). The CDR3 has 16 residues. The chain's CDR3 is CASSRQGPNSNQPQHF. As DNA, the CDR3 is TGTGCCAGCAGTCGACAGGGACCTAATAGCAATCAGCCCCAGCATTTT.